Here is one TCR beta chain with its context. Only in-frame clones appear in the TCRdb table, and some are missing; sequencing was by immunoSEQ multiplex PCR. Of 60,000 to 80,000 clones listed, about 90% are singletons. The data are from a study of control samples from healthy donors and cancer patients. CDR3 length equals 14 residues. With 5 bases clipped from V and 7 bases from J, the junction kept 6 bases outside the gene matches. The germline CDR1 and CDR2 sequences are SGHTA and FQGTGA. The V call is TRBV7-3, the J call TRBJ2-1, with 9 bases identical to TRBD2. This receptor was obtained from a woman between 50 and 59 years old in good health. Sequencing was performed on blood. The CDR3 sequence: CASSEGTSKNEQFF. CDR3 nucleotides: TGTGCCAGCAGCGAGGGGACTAGCAAAAATGAGCAGTTCTTC.